A selection of T cell receptor beta chains follows, all from one sample in a study of blood T cell repertoires in COVID-19. Sequencing was performed with immunoSEQ multiplex PCR; in TCRdb, only in-frame clones are kept and a portion is missing. Among about 200,000 clones listed, 83% were seen once. Sequencing used PBMCs or T cells enriched from blood (not recorded which). The origin of the receptors is a woman aged 45-65 years who had been exposed to COVID-19. The CDR3 runs from the conserved cysteine through the conserved F or W. The D gene is left open where the match is weak. Some rows mark clone size as missing; the rest say once, few, many or name a class of expanded clone.

d_call: NA
clone_size: NA
v_call: TRBV19
j_call: TRBJ1-4
cdr3_aa: CASSRTGATNEKLFF
cdr3_nt: TGTGCCAGTAGCCGAACAGGTGCAACTAATGAAAAACTGTTTTTT

d_call: TRBD1
clone_size: NA
v_call: TRBV5-1
j_call: TRBJ2-2
cdr3_aa: CASSLAGQANTGELFF
cdr3_nt: TGCGCCAGCAGCTTGGCGGGACAGGCGAACACCGGGGAGCTGTTTTTT

d_call: TRBD1
clone_size: NA
v_call: TRBV2
j_call: TRBJ1-2
cdr3_aa: CASSERRGSYGYTF
cdr3_nt: TGTGCCAGCAGTGAACGCAGGGGGAGCTATGGCTACACCTTC

d_call: NA
clone_size: few
v_call: TRBV24-1
j_call: TRBJ2-6
cdr3_aa: CATSAGTSGANVLTF
cdr3_nt: TGTGCCACCAGTGCGGGTACCTCTGGGGCCAACGTCCTGACTTTC

d_call: NA
clone_size: NA
v_call: TRBV4-1
j_call: TRBJ1-4
cdr3_aa: CASSQLTGFNEKLFF
cdr3_nt: TGCGCCAGCAGCCAATTGACAGGCTTTAATGAAAAACTGTTTTTT

d_call: NA
clone_size: NA
v_call: TRBV21-1
j_call: TRBJ1-1
cdr3_aa: CASSPRDRVIPMNTEAFF
cdr3_nt: TGTGCCAGCAGCCCCCGGGACAGGGTTATCCCGATGAACACTGAAGCTTTCTTT

d_call: NA
clone_size: NA
v_call: TRBV15
j_call: TRBJ2-3
cdr3_aa: CATSRITGGRTDTQYF
cdr3_nt: TGTGCCACCAGCAGAATAACGGGGGGCCGCACAGATACGCAGTATTTT

d_call: NA
clone_size: NA
v_call: TRBV3-1/TRBV3-2
j_call: TRBJ1-2
cdr3_aa: CASSQEYRAGYTF
cdr3_nt: TGTGCCAGCAGCCAAGAGTACAGGGCGGGCTACACCTTC

d_call: TRBD1
clone_size: NA
v_call: TRBV24-1
j_call: TRBJ2-3
cdr3_aa: CATSDGGQGLRDTQYF
cdr3_nt: TGTGCCACCAGTGATGGCGGACAGGGCCTTCGAGATACGCAGTATTTT

d_call: TRBD2
clone_size: NA
v_call: TRBV3-1/TRBV3-2
j_call: TRBJ2-1
cdr3_aa: CASSYSGGRYNEQFF
cdr3_nt: TGTGCCAGCAGCTATAGCGGGGGCCGCTACAATGAGCAGTTCTTC

d_call: NA
clone_size: NA
v_call: TRBV9
j_call: TRBJ1-2
cdr3_aa: CASSPRGSGSPTLYGYTF
cdr3_nt: TGTGCCAGCAGCCCCCGAGGGTCGGGGTCCCCTACCCTCTATGGCTACACCTTC

d_call: TRBD1
clone_size: NA
v_call: TRBV4-3
j_call: TRBJ2-1
cdr3_aa: CASSQRQGIHNEQFF
cdr3_nt: TGCGCCAGCAGCCAGAGACAGGGTATCCACAATGAGCAGTTCTTC

d_call: TRBD1
clone_size: NA
v_call: TRBV10-2
j_call: TRBJ2-7
cdr3_aa: CASRVTGGPSSYEQYF
cdr3_nt: TGCGCCAGCAGAGTAACAGGGGGCCCTAGCTCCTACGAGCAGTACTTC

d_call: NA
clone_size: NA
v_call: TRBV19
j_call: TRBJ1-2
cdr3_aa: CASSSGPGNGYTF
cdr3_nt: TGTGCCAGTAGTTCAGGGCCAGGGAATGGCTACACCTTC

d_call: TRBD1
clone_size: NA
v_call: TRBV19
j_call: TRBJ2-1
cdr3_aa: CASSFPGQGDEQFF
cdr3_nt: TGTGCCAGTAGTTTTCCGGGACAGGGCGATGAGCAGTTCTTC

d_call: NA
clone_size: once
v_call: TRBV21-1
j_call: TRBJ2-7
cdr3_aa: CASPRRRGVSEQYF
cdr3_nt: TGTGCCAGCCCCCGGAGACGGGGGGTAAGCGAGCAGTACTTC

d_call: TRBD2
clone_size: once
v_call: TRBV3-1/TRBV3-2
j_call: TRBJ2-7
cdr3_aa: CASSRLAGGPSHEQYF
cdr3_nt: TGTGCCAGCAGCCGACTAGCGGGGGGGCCTAGCCACGAGCAGTACTTC

d_call: NA
clone_size: NA
v_call: TRBV30
j_call: TRBJ1-1
cdr3_aa: CAWSRGGEAFF
cdr3_nt: TGTGCCTGGAGTCGGGGGGGGGAAGCTTTCTTT

d_call: TRBD2
clone_size: NA
v_call: TRBV7-2
j_call: TRBJ2-5
cdr3_aa: CASSLSGFGGRGGLETQYF
cdr3_nt: TGTGCCAGCAGCTTAAGCGGTTTTGGTGGGCGGGGGGGCCTGGAGACCCAGTACTTC

d_call: TRBD1
clone_size: NA
v_call: TRBV20-1
j_call: TRBJ2-7
cdr3_aa: CSASIGTGERGYSYEQYF
cdr3_nt: TGCAGTGCTAGTATCGGGACAGGGGAACGGGGGTACTCCTACGAGCAGTACTTC

d_call: NA
clone_size: NA
v_call: TRBV15
j_call: TRBJ1-1
cdr3_aa: CATTPREDSEAFF
cdr3_nt: TGTGCCACCACCCCTCGGGAGGACAGTGAAGCTTTCTTT

d_call: NA
clone_size: few
v_call: TRBV6-5
j_call: TRBJ2-3
cdr3_aa: CASIGGYSSTDTQYF
cdr3_nt: TGTGCCAGCATTGGGGGCTACAGTAGCACAGATACGCAGTATTTT

d_call: NA
clone_size: NA
v_call: TRBV29-1
j_call: TRBJ1-1
cdr3_aa: CSALGGKNTEAFF
cdr3_nt: TGCAGCGCTTTGGGCGGGAAGAACACTGAAGCTTTCTTT

d_call: NA
clone_size: NA
v_call: TRBV19
j_call: TRBJ2-5
cdr3_aa: CASSASQETQYF
cdr3_nt: TGTGCCAGTAGTGCGAGCCAAGAGACCCAGTACTTC

d_call: TRBD1
clone_size: NA
v_call: TRBV5-1
j_call: TRBJ2-7
cdr3_aa: CASSLPPPGQGTGYYEQYF
cdr3_nt: TGCGCCAGCAGCTTACCCCCACCGGGACAGGGTACCGGATACTACGAGCAGTACTTC

d_call: TRBD1
clone_size: NA
v_call: TRBV18
j_call: TRBJ1-2
cdr3_aa: CASSPRSTGGDDYGYTF
cdr3_nt: TGTGCCAGCTCACCCCGGAGCACAGGGGGCGACGACTATGGCTACACCTTC